Listed below are T cell receptor beta chains from one sample, sequenced in a study of shared clonotypes between healthy human individuals. Sequencing used immunoSEQ multiplex PCR; TCRdb keeps in-frame clones, though not all of them. Among some 2.3 million clones listed, 85% to 95% were seen once. The material sequenced was naive CD4+ T cells from PBMCs. The receptors derive from a man between 18 and 29 years old in good health. Some clones in this sample may be carry-over from other donors' samples. The CDR3 runs from the conserved cysteine through the conserved F or W. The D gene is left open where the match is weak. Clone size is shown for a subset of rows, as once, few, many or a class of expanded clone.

TRBD1,.,TRBV10-3,TRBJ2-7,TGTGCCATCAGTGTGGGACAGGCTTCCTACGAGCAGTACTTC,CAISVGQASYEQYF
TRBD1,.,TRBV9,TRBJ1-3,TGTGCCAGCAGCCCGCGGACAGGGGGCTTGTCTCACCTTGGAAACACCATATATTTT,CASSPRTGGLSHLGNTIYF
TRBD1,.,TRBV28,TRBJ1-2,TGTGCCAGCAGCCGGACAGGGGGAAACTATGGCTACACCTTC,CASSRTGGNYGYTF
.,.,TRBV6-6,TRBJ2-7,TGTGCCAGCAGTTCCCCGGGACAACGCTACGAGCAGTACTTC,CASSSPGQRYEQYF
TRBD2,.,TRBV30,TRBJ2-7,TGTGCCTGGAGTGGTGTAGCGGGAGGCCCCGGAGATGGACACGAGCAGTACTTC,CAWSGVAGGPGDGHEQYF
.,.,TRBV18,TRBJ2-7,TGTGCCAGCTCACCCCCGGGGCCCTACTCCTACGAGCAGTACTTC,CASSPPGPYSYEQYF
.,.,TRBV10-3,TRBJ2-2,TGTGCCATCAGGGGGGACTGGGGCACCGGGGAGCTGTTTTTT,CAIRGDWGTGELFF
.,.,TRBV27,TRBJ2-7,TGTGCCAGCAGTTTCGGGGGTAGAGTGGGCGAGCAGTACTTC,CASSFGGRVGEQYF
TRBD2,.,TRBV28,TRBJ2-3,TGTGCCAGCAGTGAGGGCCTAGCGGTCCCAGGTACGCAGTATTTT,CASSEGLAVPGTQYF
.,few,TRBV30,TRBJ1-1,TGTGCCTGGAGTGGGACGGTGAACACTGAAGCTTTCTTT,CAWSGTVNTEAFF
.,.,TRBV5-8,TRBJ1-4,TGTGCCAGCACCCGCCCCAGGGGCGGACTTCGGGAAAAACTGTTTTTT,CASTRPRGGLREKLFF
.,.,TRBV29-1,TRBJ1-1,TGCAGCGTTGAGATGCGAAGAGGGACTGAAGCTTTCTTT,CSVEMRRGTEAFF
.,.,TRBV7-8,TRBJ2-7,TGTGCCAGCAGCTTAGACCACACACCCGGGGTGGACGAGCAGTACTTC,CASSLDHTPGVDEQYF
TRBD2,.,TRBV28,TRBJ2-3,TGTGCCAGCAGACCATTTAGCGGGATGACTAGCACAGATACGCAGTATTTT,CASRPFSGMTSTDTQYF
TRBD1,.,TRBV15,TRBJ2-3,TGTGCCACCAGCAGAGGGGACAGAAGCACAGATACGCAGTATTTT,CATSRGDRSTDTQYF
.,.,TRBV2,TRBJ2-4,TGTGCCAGCAGTGCGACAGTCGGAAAAAACATTCAGTACTTC,CASSATVGKNIQYF